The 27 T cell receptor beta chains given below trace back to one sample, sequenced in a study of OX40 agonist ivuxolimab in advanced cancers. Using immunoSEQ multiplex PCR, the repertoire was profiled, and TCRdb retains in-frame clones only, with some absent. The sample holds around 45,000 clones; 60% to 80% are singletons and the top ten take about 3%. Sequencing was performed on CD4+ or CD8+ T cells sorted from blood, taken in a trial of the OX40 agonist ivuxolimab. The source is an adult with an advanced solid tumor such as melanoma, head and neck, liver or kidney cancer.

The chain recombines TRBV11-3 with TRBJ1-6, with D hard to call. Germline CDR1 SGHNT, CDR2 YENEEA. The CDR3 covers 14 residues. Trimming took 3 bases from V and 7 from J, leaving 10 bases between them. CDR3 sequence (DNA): TGTGCCAGCAGCTTGCGGGGTTACAATTCACCCCTCCACTTT. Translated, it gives CASSLRGYNSPLHF.

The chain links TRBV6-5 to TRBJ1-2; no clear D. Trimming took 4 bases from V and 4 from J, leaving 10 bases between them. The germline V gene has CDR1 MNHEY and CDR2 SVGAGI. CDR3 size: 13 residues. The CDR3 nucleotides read TGTGCCAGCAGTTCTCTATTGGGCTATGGCTACACCTTC. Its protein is CASSSLLGYGYTF.

The CDR3 DNA sequence: TGTGCCAGCAGTTACCAAGCGTACACTGAAGCTTTCTTT. Translating it yields CASSYQAYTEAFF. The rearrangement links TRBV6-6 to TRBJ1-1; D not certain. The V end was cut by 2 bases, the J end by 3 bases, with 7 bases between. CDR3 size: 13 residues. The germline gives CDR1 MNHNY, CDR2 SVGAGI (reference sequence).

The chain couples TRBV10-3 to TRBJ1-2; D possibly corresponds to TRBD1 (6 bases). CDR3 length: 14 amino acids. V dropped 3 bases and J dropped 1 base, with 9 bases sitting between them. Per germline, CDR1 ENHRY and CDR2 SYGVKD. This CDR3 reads CAISDPQGNYGYTF. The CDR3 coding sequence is TGTGCCATCAGTGATCCACAGGGTAACTATGGCTACACCTTC.

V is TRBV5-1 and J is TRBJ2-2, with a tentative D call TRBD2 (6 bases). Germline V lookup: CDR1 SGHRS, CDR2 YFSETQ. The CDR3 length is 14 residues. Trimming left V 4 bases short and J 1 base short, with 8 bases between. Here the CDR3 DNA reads TGCGCCAGCAGCAATAGCGGGAACACCGGGGAGCTGTTTTTT. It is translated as CASSNSGNTGELFF.

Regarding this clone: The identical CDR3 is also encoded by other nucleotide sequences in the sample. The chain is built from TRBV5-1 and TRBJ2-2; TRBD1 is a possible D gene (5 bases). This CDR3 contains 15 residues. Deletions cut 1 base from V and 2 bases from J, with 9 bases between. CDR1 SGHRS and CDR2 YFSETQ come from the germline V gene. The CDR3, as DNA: TGCGCCAGCAGCTTGTCCCAGGGCAACACCGGGGAGCTGTTTTTT. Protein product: CASSLSQGNTGELFF.

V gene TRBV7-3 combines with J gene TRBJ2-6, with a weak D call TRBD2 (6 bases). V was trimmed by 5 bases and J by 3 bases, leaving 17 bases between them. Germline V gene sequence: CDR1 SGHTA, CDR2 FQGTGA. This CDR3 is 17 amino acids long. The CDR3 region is CASSPTGTGGGANVLTF. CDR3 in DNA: TGTGCCAGCAGCCCCACCGGGACTGGAGGTGGGGCCAACGTCCTGACTTTC. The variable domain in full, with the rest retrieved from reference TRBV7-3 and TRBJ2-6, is GAGVSQTPSNKVTEKGKYVELRCDPISGHTALYWYRQSLGQGPEFLIYFQGTGAADDSGLPNDRFFAVRPEGSVSTLKIQRTERGDSAVYLCASSPTGTGGGANVLTFGAGSRLTVL.

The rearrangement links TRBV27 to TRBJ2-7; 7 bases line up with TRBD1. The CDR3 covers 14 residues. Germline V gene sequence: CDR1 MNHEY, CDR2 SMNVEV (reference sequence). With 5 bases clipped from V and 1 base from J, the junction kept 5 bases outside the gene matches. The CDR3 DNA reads TGTGCCAGCAGTAGTCCGGGACAGTCCTACGAGCAGTACTTC. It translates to CASSSPGQSYEQYF.

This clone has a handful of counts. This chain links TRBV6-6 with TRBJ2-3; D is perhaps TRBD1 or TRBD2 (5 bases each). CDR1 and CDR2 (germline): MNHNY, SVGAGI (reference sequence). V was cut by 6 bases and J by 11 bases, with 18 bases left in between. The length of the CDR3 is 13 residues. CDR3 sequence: CASSRDQVSVQYF. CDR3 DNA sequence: TGTGCCAGCAGCCGGGACCAGGTATCGGTGCAGTATTTT.

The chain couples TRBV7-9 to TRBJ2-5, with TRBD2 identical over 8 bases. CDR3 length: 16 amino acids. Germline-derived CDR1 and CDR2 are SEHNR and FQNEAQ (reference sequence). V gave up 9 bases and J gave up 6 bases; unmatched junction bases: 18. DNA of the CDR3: TGTGCCAGTGATTCATTAGGGGCTAGCGGGCGGCAGACCCAGTACTTC. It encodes CASDSLGASGRQTQYF.

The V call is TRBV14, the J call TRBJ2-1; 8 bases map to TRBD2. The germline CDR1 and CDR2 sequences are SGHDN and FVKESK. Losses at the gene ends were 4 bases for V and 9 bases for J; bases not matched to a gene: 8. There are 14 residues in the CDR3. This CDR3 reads CASSLLTGGGEQFF. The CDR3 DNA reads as TGTGCCAGCAGCCTACTGACGGGAGGGGGTGAGCAGTTCTTC.

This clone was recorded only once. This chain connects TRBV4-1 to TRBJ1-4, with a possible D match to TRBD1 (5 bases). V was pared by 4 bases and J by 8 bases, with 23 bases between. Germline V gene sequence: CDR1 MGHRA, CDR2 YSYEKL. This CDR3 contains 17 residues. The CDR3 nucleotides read TGCGCCAGCAGCCCGACTTTGCCGGGACCCCTAATGGAAAAACTGTTTTTT. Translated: CASSPTLPGPLMEKLFF.

DNA of the CDR3: TGTGCCAGCAGTCGCATCCGGGACCCCCCAGCCGAGCAGTACTTC. Encoded protein: CASSRIRDPPAEQYF. The chain has TRBV6-5 and TRBJ2-7, with D perhaps TRBD1 or TRBD2 (5 bases each). V shed 5 bases and J shed 6 bases, with 20 bases lying between them. The CDR3 is 15 residues long. CDR1 MNHEY and CDR2 SVGAGI come from the germline V gene.

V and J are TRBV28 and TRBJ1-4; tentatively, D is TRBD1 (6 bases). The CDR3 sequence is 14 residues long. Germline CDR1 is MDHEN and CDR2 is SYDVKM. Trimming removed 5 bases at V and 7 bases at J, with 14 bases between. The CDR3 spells CASSGGGEGEKLFF. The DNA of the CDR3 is TGTGCCAGCAGTGGAGGGGGTGAGGGTGAAAAACTGTTTTTT. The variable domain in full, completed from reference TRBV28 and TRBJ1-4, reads DVKVTQSSRYLVKRTGEKVFLECVQDMDHENMFWYRQDPGLGLRLIYFSYDVKMKEKGDIPEGYSVSREKKERFSLILESASTNQTSMYLCASSGGGEGEKLFFGSGTQLSVL.

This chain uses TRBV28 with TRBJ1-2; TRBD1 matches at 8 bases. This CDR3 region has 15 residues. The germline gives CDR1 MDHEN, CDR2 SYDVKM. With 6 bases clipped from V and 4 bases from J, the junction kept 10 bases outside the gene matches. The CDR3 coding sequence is TGTGCCAGCAGCCTGCGGACAGGGCTCTTCTATGGCTACACCTTC. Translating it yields CASSLRTGLFYGYTF.

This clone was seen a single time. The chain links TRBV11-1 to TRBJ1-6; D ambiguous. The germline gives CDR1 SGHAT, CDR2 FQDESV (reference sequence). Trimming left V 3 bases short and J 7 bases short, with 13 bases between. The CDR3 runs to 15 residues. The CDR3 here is CASSFGSGVNSPLHF. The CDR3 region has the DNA TGTGCCAGCAGCTTTGGTTCTGGGGTGAATTCACCCCTCCACTTT.

CDR3 bases: TGTGCCAGTAGTATAGGTCCCGGGGCGCCCACAGATACGCAGTATTTT. Residues: CASSIGPGAPTDTQYF. J is TRBJ2-3 and V is TRBV19; D possibly matches TRBD1 or TRBD2 (5 bases each). CDR3 length: 16 amino acids. CDR1 LNHDA and CDR2 SQIVND come from the germline V gene (reference sequence). V dropped 1 base and J dropped 2 bases, with 13 bases sitting between them.

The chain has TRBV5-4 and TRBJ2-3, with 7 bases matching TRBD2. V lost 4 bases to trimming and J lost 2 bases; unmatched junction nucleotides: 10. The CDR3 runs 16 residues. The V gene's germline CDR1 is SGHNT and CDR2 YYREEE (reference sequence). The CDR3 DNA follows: TGTGCCAGCAGCCCTCGTTGGACTAGTGACACAGATACGCAGTATTTT. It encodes CASSPRWTSDTDTQYF.

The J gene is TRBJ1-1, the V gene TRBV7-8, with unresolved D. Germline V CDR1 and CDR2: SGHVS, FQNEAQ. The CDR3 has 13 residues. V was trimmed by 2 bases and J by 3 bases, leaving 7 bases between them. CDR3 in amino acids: CASSLNQYTEAFF. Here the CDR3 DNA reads TGTGCCAGCAGCTTAAATCAGTACACTGAAGCTTTCTTT.

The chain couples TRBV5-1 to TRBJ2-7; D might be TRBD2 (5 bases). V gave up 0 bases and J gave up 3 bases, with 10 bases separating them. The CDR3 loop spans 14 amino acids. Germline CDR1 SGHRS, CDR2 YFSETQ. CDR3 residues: CASSLEPGGYEQYF. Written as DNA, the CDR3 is TGCGCCAGCAGCTTGGAGCCAGGAGGCTACGAGCAGTACTTC.

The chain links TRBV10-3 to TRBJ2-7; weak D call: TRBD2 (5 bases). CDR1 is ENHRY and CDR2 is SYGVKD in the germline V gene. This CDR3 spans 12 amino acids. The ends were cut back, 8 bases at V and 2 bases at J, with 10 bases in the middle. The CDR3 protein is CAIEGEAYEQYF. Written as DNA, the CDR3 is TGTGCCATCGAGGGTGAGGCCTACGAGCAGTACTTC.

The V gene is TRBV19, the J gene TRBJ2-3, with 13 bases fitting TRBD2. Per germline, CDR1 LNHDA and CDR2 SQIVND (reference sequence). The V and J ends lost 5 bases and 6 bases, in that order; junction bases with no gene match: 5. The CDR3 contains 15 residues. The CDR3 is CASSGGTSGTDTQYF. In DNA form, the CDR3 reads TGTGCCAGTAGTGGCGGGACTAGCGGGACCGATACGCAGTATTTT. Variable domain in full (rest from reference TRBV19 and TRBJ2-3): DGGITQSPKYLFRKEGQNVTLSCEQNLNHDAMYWYRQDPGQGLRLIYYSQIVNDFQKGDIAEGYSVSREKKESFPLTVTSAQKNPTAFYLCASSGGTSGTDTQYFGPGTRLTVL.

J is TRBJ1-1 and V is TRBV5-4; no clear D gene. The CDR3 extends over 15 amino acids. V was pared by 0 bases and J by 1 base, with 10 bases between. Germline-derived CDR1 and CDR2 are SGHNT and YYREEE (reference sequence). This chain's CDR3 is CASSLGGSANTEAFF. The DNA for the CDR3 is TGTGCCAGCAGCTTGGGAGGGAGCGCGAACACTGAAGCTTTCTTT.

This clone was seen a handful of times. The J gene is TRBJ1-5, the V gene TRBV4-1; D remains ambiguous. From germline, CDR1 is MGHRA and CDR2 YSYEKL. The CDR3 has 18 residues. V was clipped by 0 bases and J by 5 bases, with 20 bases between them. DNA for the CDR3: TGCGCCAGCAGCCAAGATGCCGGCATTCGACGGATAGATCAGCCCCAGCATTTT. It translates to CASSQDAGIRRIDQPQHF.

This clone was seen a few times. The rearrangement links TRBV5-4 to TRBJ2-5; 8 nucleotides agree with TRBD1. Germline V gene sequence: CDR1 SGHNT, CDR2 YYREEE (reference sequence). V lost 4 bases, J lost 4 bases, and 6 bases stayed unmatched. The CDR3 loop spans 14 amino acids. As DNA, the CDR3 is TGTGCCAGCAGCACCCAGGGGGCGGCAGAGACCCAGTACTTC. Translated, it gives CASSTQGAAETQYF.

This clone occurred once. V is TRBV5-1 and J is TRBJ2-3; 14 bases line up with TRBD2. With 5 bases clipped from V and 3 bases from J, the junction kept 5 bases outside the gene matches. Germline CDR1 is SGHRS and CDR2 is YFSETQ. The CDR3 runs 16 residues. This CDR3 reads CASRAGTSGRTDTQYF. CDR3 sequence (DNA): TGCGCCAGCAGGGCCGGGACTAGCGGGAGAACAGATACGCAGTATTTT.

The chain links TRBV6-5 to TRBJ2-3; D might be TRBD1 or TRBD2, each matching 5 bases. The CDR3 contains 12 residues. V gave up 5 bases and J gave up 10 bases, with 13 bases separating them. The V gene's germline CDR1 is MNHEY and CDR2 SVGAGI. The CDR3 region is CASSQDWGPQYF. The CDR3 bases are TGTGCCAGCAGTCAGGACTGGGGACCGCAGTATTTT.